This is a list of T cell receptor beta chains from one sample in a study of CD8 T cells in Susac syndrome. TCRdb re-called the immunoSEQ multiplex PCR reads with MiXCR, one entry per CDR3 protein. The table has more than 150,000 distinct CDR3 sequences, about 94% seen once; the top ten hold roughly 0.19%. Material: CD8+ T cells from PBMCs. The source of these receptors is a human donor with multiple sclerosis. CDR3s include the opening cysteine and the closing phenylalanine or tryptophan. The D gene is left open where the match is weak. Clone size appears in some rows only: once, few, many, or a class for an expanded clone.

>TRBJ2-2|.|.|TRBV28
CASRKQRPIGELFF
TGTGCCAGCAGAAAACAGCGCCCGATTGGGGAGCTGTTTTTT
>TRBJ1-3|.|.|TRBV12-3/TRBV12-4
CASSPSGSGNTIYF
TGTGCCAGCAGTCCCTCGGGTTCTGGAAACACCATATATTTT
>TRBJ2-3|.|.|TRBV18
CASSPLTDLSTDTQYF
TGTGCCAGCTCACCACTTACCGACCTCAGCACAGATACGCAGTATTTT
>TRBJ2-1|.|.|TRBV27
CASSLSPSSSYNEQFF
TGTGCCAGCAGTTTATCTCCAAGTAGTTCCTACAATGAGCAGTTCTTC
>TRBJ2-1|.|.|TRBV18
CASSPRQSSYNEQFF
TGTGCCAGCTCACCGCGACAGAGCTCCTACAATGAGCAGTTCTTC
>TRBJ1-1|.|.|TRBV20-1
CSARPHRAPNTEAFF
TGCAGTGCTAGGCCCCACAGGGCGCCGAACACTGAAGCTTTCTTT
>TRBJ1-1|.|.|TRBV9
CASSDGRDGNTEAFF
TGTGCCAGCAGCGACGGCAGGGATGGTAACACTGAAGCTTTCTTT
>TRBJ2-7|TRBD2|.|TRBV6-2/TRBV6-3
CASSYQPSAGTILYEQYF
TGTGCCAGCAGTTACCAGCCCTCGGCAGGGACTATCCTCTACGAGCAGTACTTC
>TRBJ1-2|.|.|TRBV2
CASKGRAYGYTF
TGTGCCAGCAAAGGCAGAGCCTATGGCTACACCTTC
>TRBJ1-1|.|.|TRBV5-1
CASSPSGGPAAFF
TGCGCCAGCAGCCCGTCGGGGGGCCCGGCAGCTTTCTTT
>TRBJ2-3|TRBD1|.|TRBV4-1
CASSKDRDYFSTDTQYF
TGCGCCAGCAGCAAGGACAGGGATTATTTTAGCACAGATACGCAGTATTTT
>TRBJ1-2|.|.|TRBV29-1
CSVVGIDSSNYGYTF
TGCAGCGTTGTGGGGATTGACAGCTCTAACTATGGCTACACCTTC
>TRBJ2-1|.|.|TRBV7-9
CASSSLGGAYNEQFF
TGTGCCAGCAGCTCCCTAGGGGGGGCGTACAATGAGCAGTTCTTC
>TRBJ2-5|TRBD2|once|TRBV20-1
CSARDTLAGEETQYF
TGCAGTGCTAGAGATACACTAGCGGGAGAAGAGACCCAGTACTTC
>TRBJ2-6|.|.|TRBV7-9
CASSARKSFGANVLTF
TGTGCCAGCAGCGCCCGGAAATCCTTTGGGGCCAACGTCCTGACTTTC
>TRBJ1-1|.|.|TRBV25-1
CASSEYTGAEAFF
TGTGCCAGCAGTGAATATACGGGGGCGGAAGCTTTCTTT
>TRBJ1-2|.|.|TRBV3-1
CASRGSGGIYGYTF
TGTGCCAGCAGGGGTTCGGGAGGGATCTATGGCTACACCTTC
>TRBJ2-3|TRBD2|.|TRBV30
CASGVGLAGSTDTQYF
TGTGCCTCCGGAGTAGGACTAGCGGGATCCACAGATACGCAGTATTTT
>TRBJ1-2|TRBD1|.|TRBV29-1
CSVDTGGNYGYTF
TGCAGCGTTGACACAGGGGGTAACTATGGCTACACCTTC
>TRBJ2-1|TRBD2|.|TRBV6-5
CASTHSWGGMGNEQFF
TGTGCCAGCACTCACTCTTGGGGGGGAATGGGCAATGAGCAGTTCTTC
>TRBJ1-1|.|.|TRBV15
CATSIGTGSEAFF
TGTGCCACCAGCATCGGAACGGGGTCTGAAGCTTTCTTT
>TRBJ2-7|TRBD1|.|TRBV7-9
CASSSPEGTGSYEQYF
TGTGCCAGCAGCTCACCCGAGGGGACAGGGTCCTACGAGCAGTACTTC
>TRBJ2-7|TRBD1|.|TRBV10-3
CAISPKGQGREQYF
TGTGCCATCAGCCCCAAAGGACAGGGGCGCGAGCAGTACTTC
>TRBJ1-5|.|.|TRBV6-2/TRBV6-3
CASSYFEYRDQPQHF
TGTGCCAGCAGTTACTTCGAATATAGGGATCAGCCCCAGCATTTT
>TRBJ2-3|TRBD1|.|TRBV20-1
CSANGHRRQGFRTDTQYF
TGCAGTGCTAACGGACATCGCCGACAGGGATTCCGCACAGATACGCAGTATTTT
>TRBJ2-1|TRBD1|.|TRBV9
CASSVVGTGSLNEQFF
TGTGCCAGCAGCGTAGTGGGGACAGGGAGTTTGAATGAGCAGTTCTTC
>TRBJ1-2|.|.|TRBV30
CAWLSGGDRYGYTF
TGTGCCTGGCTCTCCGGGGGGGACCGCTATGGCTACACCTTC
>TRBJ1-1|.|.|TRBV20-1
CSARSRGGTEAFF
TGCAGTGCTCGCTCGCGTGGGGGTACTGAAGCTTTCTTT
>TRBJ2-1|TRBD2|.|TRBV30
CAWSLAGGHNEQFF
TGTGCCTGGAGCTTAGCGGGGGGGCACAATGAGCAGTTCTTC
>TRBJ2-1|.|.|TRBV7-8
CASSSTTSNYNEQFF
TGTGCCAGCAGCTCTACCACGTCAAATTACAATGAGCAGTTCTTC
>TRBJ2-7|.|.|TRBV6-6
CAVQGGSYEQYF
TGTGCCGTCCAGGGGGGGTCCTACGAGCAGTACTTC
>TRBJ1-5|TRBD1|.|TRBV6-2/TRBV6-3
CASSAPLRDRGRGQPQHF
TGTGCCAGCAGTGCCCCCCTCCGGGACAGGGGGCGCGGTCAGCCCCAGCATTTT
>TRBJ1-2|.|.|TRBV4-1
CASSQDLGGLGYTF
TGCGCCAGCAGCCAAGATCTAGGGGGGCTCGGCTACACCTTC
>TRBJ2-4|TRBD2|.|TRBV27
CASGSGAGAKNIQYF
TGTGCCAGCGGGAGCGGGGCGGGGGCCAAAAACATTCAGTACTTC
>TRBJ1-1|.|.|TRBV28
CASSRRVGEAFF
TGTGCCAGCAGTCGCAGGGTCGGTGAAGCTTTCTTT
>TRBJ2-5|.|.|TRBV2
CASIPNQETQYF
TGTGCCAGCATCCCCAACCAAGAGACCCAGTACTTC
>TRBJ2-7|TRBD2|.|TRBV9
CASSVGGRADAYEQYF
TGTGCCAGCAGCGTAGGGGGGAGGGCAGATGCCTACGAGCAGTACTTC
>TRBJ2-2|.|.|TRBV5-1
CASSLSGGELFF
TGCGCCAGCAGCTTGTCCGGCGGGGAGCTGTTTTTT